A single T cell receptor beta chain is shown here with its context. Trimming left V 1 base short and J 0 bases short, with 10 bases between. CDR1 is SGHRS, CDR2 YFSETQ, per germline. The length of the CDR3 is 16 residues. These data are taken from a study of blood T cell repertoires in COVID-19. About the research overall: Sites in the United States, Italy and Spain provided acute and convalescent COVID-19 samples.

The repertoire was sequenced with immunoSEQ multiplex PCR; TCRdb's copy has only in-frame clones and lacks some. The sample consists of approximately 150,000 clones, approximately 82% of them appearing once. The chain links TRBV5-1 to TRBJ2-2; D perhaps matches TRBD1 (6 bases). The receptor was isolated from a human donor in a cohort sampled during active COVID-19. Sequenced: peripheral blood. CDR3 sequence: CASSLLGTSNTGELFF. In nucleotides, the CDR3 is TGCGCCAGCAGCTTGCTGGGGACATCGAACACCGGGGAGCTGTTTTTT.